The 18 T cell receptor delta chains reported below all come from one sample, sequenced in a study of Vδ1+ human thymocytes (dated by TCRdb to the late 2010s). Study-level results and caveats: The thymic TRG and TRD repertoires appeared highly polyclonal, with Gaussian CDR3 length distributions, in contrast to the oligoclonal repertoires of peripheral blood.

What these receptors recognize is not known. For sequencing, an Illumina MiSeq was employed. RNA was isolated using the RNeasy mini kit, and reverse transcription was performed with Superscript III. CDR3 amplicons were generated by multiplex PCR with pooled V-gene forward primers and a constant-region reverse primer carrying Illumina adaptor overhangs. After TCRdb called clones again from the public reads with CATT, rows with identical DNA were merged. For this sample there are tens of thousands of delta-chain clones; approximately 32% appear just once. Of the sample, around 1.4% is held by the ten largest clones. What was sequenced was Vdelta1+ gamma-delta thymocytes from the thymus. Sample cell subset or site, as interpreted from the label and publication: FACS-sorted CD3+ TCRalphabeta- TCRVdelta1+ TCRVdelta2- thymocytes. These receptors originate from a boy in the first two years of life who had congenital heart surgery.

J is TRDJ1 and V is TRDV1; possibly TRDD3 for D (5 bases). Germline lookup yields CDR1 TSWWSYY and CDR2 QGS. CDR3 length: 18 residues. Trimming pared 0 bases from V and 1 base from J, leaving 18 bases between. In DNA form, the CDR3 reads TGTGCTCTTGGGGAACTAACTTACTTGCCTGGGCTCACCGATAAACTCATCTTT. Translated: CALGELTYLPGLTDKLIF.

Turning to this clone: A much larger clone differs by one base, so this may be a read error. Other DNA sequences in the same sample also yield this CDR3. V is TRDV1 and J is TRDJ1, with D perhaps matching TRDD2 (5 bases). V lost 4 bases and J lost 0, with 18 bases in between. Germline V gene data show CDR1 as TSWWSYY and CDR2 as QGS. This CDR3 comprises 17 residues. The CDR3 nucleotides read TGTGCTCTTGGGGTCCCTAGCTTGTACTTCCACACCGATAAACTCATCTTT. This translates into CALGVPSLYFHTDKLIF.

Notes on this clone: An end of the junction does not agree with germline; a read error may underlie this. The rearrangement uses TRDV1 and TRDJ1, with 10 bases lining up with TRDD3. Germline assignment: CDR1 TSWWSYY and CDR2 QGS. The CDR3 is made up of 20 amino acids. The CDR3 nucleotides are TGTGCTCCTGGGGAACTTTTTCCTACTCCTCTGTACTGGGGGATCCGTCGGCTCATCTTT. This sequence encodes CAPGELFPTPLYWGIRRLIF.

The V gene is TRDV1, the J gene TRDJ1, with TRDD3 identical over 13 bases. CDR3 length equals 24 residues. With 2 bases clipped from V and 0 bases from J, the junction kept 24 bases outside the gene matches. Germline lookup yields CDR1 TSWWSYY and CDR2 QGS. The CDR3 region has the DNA TGTGCTCTTGGGGAAATTCGGGGGCCTTGGGAAATACTGGGGGATACGGTCTACACCGATAAACTCATCTTT. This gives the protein CALGEIRGPWEILGDTVYTDKLIF.

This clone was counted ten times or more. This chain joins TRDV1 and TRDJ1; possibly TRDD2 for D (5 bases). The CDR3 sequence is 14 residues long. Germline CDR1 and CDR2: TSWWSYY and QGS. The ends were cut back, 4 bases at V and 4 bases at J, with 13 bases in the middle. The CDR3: CALGAPYRVDKLIF. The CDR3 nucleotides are TGTGCTCTTGGGGCACCCTACAGGGTCGATAAACTCATCTTT.

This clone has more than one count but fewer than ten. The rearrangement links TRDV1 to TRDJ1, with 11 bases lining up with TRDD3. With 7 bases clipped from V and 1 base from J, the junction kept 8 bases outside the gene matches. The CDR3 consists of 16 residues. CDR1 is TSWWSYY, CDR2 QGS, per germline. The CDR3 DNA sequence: TGTGCTCTTGTCCGATCTGGGGGATACATCACCGATAAACTCATCTTT. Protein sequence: CALVRSGGYITDKLIF.

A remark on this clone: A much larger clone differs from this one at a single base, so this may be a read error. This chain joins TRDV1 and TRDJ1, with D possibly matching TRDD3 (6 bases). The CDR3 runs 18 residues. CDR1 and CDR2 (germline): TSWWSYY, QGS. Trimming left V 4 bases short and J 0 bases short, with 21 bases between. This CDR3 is CALGGLGQHTANTDKLIF. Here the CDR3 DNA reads TGTGCTCTTGGGGGACTGGGCCAGCACACGGCAAACACCGATAAACTCATCTTT.

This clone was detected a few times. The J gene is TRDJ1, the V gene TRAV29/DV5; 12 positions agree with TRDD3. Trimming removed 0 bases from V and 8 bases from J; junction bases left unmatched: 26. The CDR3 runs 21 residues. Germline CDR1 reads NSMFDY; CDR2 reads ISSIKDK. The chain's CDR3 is CAASGVETPELTGGYLWKLIF. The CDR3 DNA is TGTGCAGCAAGCGGAGTCGAGACCCCCGAACTTACTGGGGGATACCTCTGGAAACTCATCTTT.

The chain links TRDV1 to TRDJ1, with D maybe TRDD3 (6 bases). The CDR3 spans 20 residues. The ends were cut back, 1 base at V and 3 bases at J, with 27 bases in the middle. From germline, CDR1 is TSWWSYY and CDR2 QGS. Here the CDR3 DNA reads TGTGCTCTTGGGGAACGGGCTGGGGCTCAAGCCTTATATGCTGCCGATAAACTCATCTTT. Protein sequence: CALGERAGAQALYAADKLIF.

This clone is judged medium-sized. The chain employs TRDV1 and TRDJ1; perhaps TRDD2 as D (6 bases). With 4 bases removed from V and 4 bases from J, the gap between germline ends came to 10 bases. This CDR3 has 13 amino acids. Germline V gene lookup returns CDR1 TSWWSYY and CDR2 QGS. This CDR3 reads CALGGDSYDKLIF. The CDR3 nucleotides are TGTGCTCTTGGGGGGGATTCCTACGATAAACTCATCTTT.

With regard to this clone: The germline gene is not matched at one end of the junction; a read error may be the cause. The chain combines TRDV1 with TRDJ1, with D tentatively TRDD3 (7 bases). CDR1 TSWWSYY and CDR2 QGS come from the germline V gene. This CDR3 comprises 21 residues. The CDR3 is CALGEGPPPTFYWGPGDKPIF. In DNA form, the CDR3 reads TGTGCTCTTGGGGAAGGCCCCCCTCCTACTTTCTACTGGGGCCCCGGAGATAAACCCATCTTT.

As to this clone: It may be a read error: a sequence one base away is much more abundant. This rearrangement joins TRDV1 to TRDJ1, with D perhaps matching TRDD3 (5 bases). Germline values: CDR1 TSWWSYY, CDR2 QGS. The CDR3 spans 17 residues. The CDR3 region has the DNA TGTGCTCTTGGGGTACATTCAGTACTGGAGTACACCGATAAACCCATCTTT. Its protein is CALGVHSVLEYTDKPIF.

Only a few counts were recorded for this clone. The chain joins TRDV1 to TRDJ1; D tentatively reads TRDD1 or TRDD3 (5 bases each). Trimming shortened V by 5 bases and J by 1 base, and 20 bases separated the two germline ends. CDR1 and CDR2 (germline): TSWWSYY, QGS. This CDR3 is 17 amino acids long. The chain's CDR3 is CALGNREGTILTDKLIF. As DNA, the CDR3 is TGTGCTCTTGGGAATAGAGAGGGGACAATTCTCACCGATAAACTCATCTTT.

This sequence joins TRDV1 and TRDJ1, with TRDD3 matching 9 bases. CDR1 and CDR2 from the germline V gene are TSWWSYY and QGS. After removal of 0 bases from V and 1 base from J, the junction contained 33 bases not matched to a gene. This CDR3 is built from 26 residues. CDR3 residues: CALGELPSTHRVGDIRRGRGTDKLIF. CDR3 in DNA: TGTGCTCTTGGGGAACTTCCTTCTACACATCGAGTGGGGGATATACGGCGCGGAAGGGGCACCGATAAACTCATCTTT.

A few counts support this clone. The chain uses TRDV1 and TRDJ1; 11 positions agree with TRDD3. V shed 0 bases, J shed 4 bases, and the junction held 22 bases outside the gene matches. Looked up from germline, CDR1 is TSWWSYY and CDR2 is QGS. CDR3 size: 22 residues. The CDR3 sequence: CALGELASPRPPLGDTVDKLIF. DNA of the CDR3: TGTGCTCTTGGGGAACTGGCTTCCCCTAGGCCACCCTTGGGGGATACGGTCGATAAACTCATCTTT.

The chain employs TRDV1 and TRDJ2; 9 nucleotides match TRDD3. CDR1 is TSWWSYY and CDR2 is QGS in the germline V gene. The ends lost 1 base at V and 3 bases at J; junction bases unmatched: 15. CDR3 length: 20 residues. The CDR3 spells CALGERSSRTGGPVTAQLFF. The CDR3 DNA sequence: TGTGCTCTTGGGGAACGGTCCTCCCGTACTGGGGGACCCGTGACAGCACAACTCTTCTTT.

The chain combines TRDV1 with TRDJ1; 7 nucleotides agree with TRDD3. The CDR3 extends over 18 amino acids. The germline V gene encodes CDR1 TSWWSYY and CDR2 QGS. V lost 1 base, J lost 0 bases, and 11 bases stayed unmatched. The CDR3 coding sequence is TGTGCTCTTGGGGAACCGATGGGTCTGGGGGTTCACACCGATAAACTCATCTTT. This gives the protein CALGEPMGLGVHTDKLIF.

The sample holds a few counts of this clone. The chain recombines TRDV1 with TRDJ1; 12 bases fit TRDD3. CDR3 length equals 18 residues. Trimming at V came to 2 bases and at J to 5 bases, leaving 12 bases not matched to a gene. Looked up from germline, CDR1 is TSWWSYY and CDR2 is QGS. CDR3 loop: CALGEFRPTGGYWDKLIF. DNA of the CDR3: TGTGCTCTTGGGGAATTTCGACCAACTGGGGGATACTGGGATAAACTCATCTTT.